This T cell receptor beta chain originates from a study of cytomegalovirus exposure and HLA in healthy donors. Findings and caveats of the study: Reported results showed that the classifier diagnosed cytomegalovirus status with high specificity and sensitivity. Among TCR beta chains of equal frequency, HLA-associated ones were more clonally expanded in a later analysis. Most of the CMV-associated TCR beta chains (in a later analysis) appeared to be HLA-restricted.

V was clipped by 4 bases and J by 10 bases, with 13 bases between them. CDR1 is MNHEY, CDR2 SVGAGI, per germline. The CDR3 runs to 13 residues. In regard to this clone: Its cognate antigen is unknown.

PCR was performed using 60 Vbeta and 13 Jbeta primers. Assay used: immunoSEQ multiplex PCR; TCRdb lists only in-frame clones, some missing. The data hold over 100,000 clones, with about 73% observed a single time. Sequenced sample: PBMCs. The clonotype originates from a woman in her 30s in good health and CMV-seropositive. The chain combines TRBV6-5 with TRBJ1-4, with a tentative D call TRBD1 (6 bases). CDR3 region: CASSSRQALKLFF. The CDR3 DNA reads TGTGCCAGCAGTTCCCGACAGGCGTTAAAACTGTTTTTT.